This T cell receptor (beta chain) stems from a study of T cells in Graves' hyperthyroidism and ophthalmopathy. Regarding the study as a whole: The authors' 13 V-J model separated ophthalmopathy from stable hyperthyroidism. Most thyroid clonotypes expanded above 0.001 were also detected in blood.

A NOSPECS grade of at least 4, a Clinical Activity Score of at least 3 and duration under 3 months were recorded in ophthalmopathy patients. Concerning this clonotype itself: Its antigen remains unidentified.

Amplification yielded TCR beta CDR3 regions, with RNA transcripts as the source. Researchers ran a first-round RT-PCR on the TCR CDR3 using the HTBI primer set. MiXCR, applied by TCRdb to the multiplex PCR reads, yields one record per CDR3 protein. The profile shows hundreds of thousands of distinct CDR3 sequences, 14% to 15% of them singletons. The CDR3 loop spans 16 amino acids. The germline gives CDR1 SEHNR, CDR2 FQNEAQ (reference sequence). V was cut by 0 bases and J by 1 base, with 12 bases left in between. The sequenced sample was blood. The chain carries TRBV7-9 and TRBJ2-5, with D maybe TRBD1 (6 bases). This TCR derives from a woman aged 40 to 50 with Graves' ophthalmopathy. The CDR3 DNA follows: TGTGCCAGCAGCTTAGCGCGCGGACAGCCCCAAGAGACCCAGTACTTC. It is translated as CASSLARGQPQETQYF.